The sequence of this T cell receptor beta chain was determined in a study of CD8+CD57+ T cells in acquired aplastic anemia. Turning to the study itself: Sorted CD4+ and CD8+ cells gave a mean 3.2 ug DNA, range roughly 0.2 to 27.4 ug.

In this sample, this clonotype turned up a few times. Patients chosen for sequencing had CD8+CD57+ cells that had expanded, as shown by flow cytometry. All participating patients were living with severe acquired aplastic anemia. Using genomic DNA as the template, TCR beta VDJ and CDR3 profiling was carried out. A single record per CDR3 protein comes from TCRdb applying MiXCR to the reads. The sample shows over 40,000 distinct CDR3 sequences, under 80% of them seen only once. The sequenced sample consisted of sorted CD4+, CD8+, or CD8+CD57+ T cells (not recorded which) from PBMCs. This receptor was taken from a human donor with aplastic anemia.

The CDR3, as DNA: TGCGCCAGCAGTGATAGGTTCGGGACTGAAGCTTTCTTT. Translation: CASSDRFGTEAFF. The rearrangement joins TRBV10-2 to TRBJ1-1; unclear D gene. From germline, CDR1 is WSHSY and CDR2 SAAADI. The CDR3 contains 13 residues. Trimming left V 3 bases short and J 5 bases short, with 10 bases between.